The clone carrying this T cell receptor beta chain has only a few counts. Antigen: not known. This entry is derived from a study of graft-versus-host responses after intestinal transplantation. Whole-study context: The study gave all recipients anti-thymocyte globulin induction, then tacrolimus and steroids for approximately three years.

Study observations and caveats: Marrow from the recipient contained GvH clones, some of which had appeared first in ileum or blood. In patients with graft-donor T cell macrochimerism, allograft graft-versus-host to host-versus-graft clonal ratios were high. Declining HvG levels early post-transplant were linked to peak circulating GvH clone levels.

Generated by immunoSEQ multiplex PCR, the TCRdb table keeps only in-frame clones and is missing some. The data show 89,000 or so clones, around 84% seen once. Germline values: CDR1 SGHNT, CDR2 YYREEE (reference sequence). The CDR3 sequence is 16 residues long. Trimming shortened V by 0 bases and J by 2 bases, and 12 bases separated the two germline ends. The sequenced sample was unstimulated CD4+ T cells sorted from spleen or lymph node cells, obtained before intestinal transplant. The clonotype was recovered from a human donor who received an intestinal transplant. The rearrangement joins TRBV5-4 to TRBJ2-4; tentative D call: TRBD2 (5 bases). As DNA, the CDR3 is TGTGCCAGCAGCTTGGGAGGTGTAGCGACCAAAAACATTCAGTACTTC. Protein product: CASSLGGVATKNIQYF.